Listed below are T cell receptor beta chains from one sample, sequenced in a study of control samples from healthy donors and cancer patients. Assay used: immunoSEQ multiplex PCR; TCRdb lists only in-frame clones, some missing. The sample lists fewer than 100,000 clones, approximately 78% occurring once. The source material was blood. These receptors were collected from a man aged 55-75 years in good health. Each CDR3 is given with its conserved first and last residue. The D gene is left open where the match is weak. A clone size is listed for some rows: how often the clone was seen (once, few, many), or a class if it is expanded.

>TRBJ1-1|TRBD1|TRBV14|-
CASSQLGQGPNTEAFF
TGTGCCAGCAGCCAACTGGGACAGGGTCCGAACACTGAAGCTTTCTTT
>TRBJ2-5|TRBD1|TRBV18|-
CASSATGRRGRGETQYF
TGTGCCAGCTCAGCAACCGGACGCAGGGGGCGGGGAGAGACCCAGTACTTC
>TRBJ2-6|TRBD1|TRBV3-1/TRBV3-2|once
CASSQVIRDRGFSGANVLTF
TGTGCCAGCAGCCAAGTGATTCGGGACAGGGGCTTTTCTGGGGCCAACGTCCTGACTTTC
>TRBJ1-1|-|TRBV3-1/TRBV3-2|few
CASSPMSRTEAFF
TGTGCCAGCAGCCCCATGTCACGGACTGAAGCTTTCTTT
>TRBJ2-2|-|TRBV6-5|-
CASSSQGGTGELFF
TGTGCCAGCAGCTCTCAGGGGGGAACCGGGGAGCTGTTTTTT
>TRBJ2-5|-|TRBV10-3|-
CAISSARGVKTQYF
TGTGCCATCAGCTCCGCTAGGGGTGTTAAGACCCAGTACTTC
>TRBJ2-2|TRBD1|TRBV4-1|-
CASSPLGTGAKLSNTGELFF
TGCGCCAGCAGCCCCCTCGGGACAGGGGCAAAATTGTCGAACACCGGGGAGCTGTTTTTT
>TRBJ1-3|-|TRBV5-6|-
CASSPTALRGGNTIYF
TGTGCCAGCAGCCCTACCGCGTTGCGGGGCGGAAACACCATATATTTT
>TRBJ1-2|-|TRBV3-1/TRBV3-2|-
CASSHGTFLGGYTF
TGTGCCAGCAGCCACGGGACCTTCCTCGGTGGCTACACCTTC
>TRBJ2-5|TRBD2|TRBV28|-
CASSSLAGVGETQYF
TGTGCCAGCAGTTCCCTAGCGGGAGTAGGGGAGACCCAGTACTTC
>TRBJ2-3|TRBD1|TRBV19|once
CASRPDRGGLSDTQYF
TGTGCCAGTAGACCGGACAGGGGTGGATTATCGGATACGCAGTATTTT
>TRBJ2-3|TRBD2|TRBV6-1|-
CASREPSVIIRTSGRSTDTQYF
TGTGCCAGCAGAGAACCCTCTGTGATAATCAGGACTAGCGGGAGAAGCACAGATACGCAGTATTTT
>TRBJ2-5|TRBD2|TRBV10-2|once
CASSALAGGIKETQYF
TGCGCCAGCAGTGCCCTAGCGGGAGGAATAAAAGAGACCCAGTACTTC
>TRBJ1-2|TRBD1|TRBV19|-
CASSIDPGGTGGLGYTF
TGTGCCAGTAGTATAGATCCCGGAGGGACAGGAGGTCTTGGCTACACCTTC
>TRBJ2-5|-|TRBV2|-
CASSELELETQYF
TGTGCCAGCAGTGAACTAGAGCTAGAGACCCAGTACTTC
>TRBJ2-2|-|TRBV29-1|-
CSADRRGAGGELFF
TGCAGCGCCGATCGAAGGGGCGCGGGCGGGGAGCTGTTTTTT